Following are 3 T cell receptor beta chains from one sample sequenced in a study of T-cell memory formation after mild COVID-19. TCRdb recomputed calls from the 5' RACE reads with MiXCR, one row per CDR3 protein. Among 500,000 to 600,000 distinct CDR3 sequences listed, under 20% were seen once. What was sequenced was PBMCs or a T cell subset sorted from them (not recorded which). Receptors were obtained from an adult woman who had mild COVID-19 (a few samples of this study predate the infection). Cell type and time point are not known.

This chain connects TRBV12-3 or TRBV12-4 to TRBJ1-2, with D possibly being TRBD1 (6 bases). The CDR3 totals 13 residues. V was clipped by 6 bases and J by 6 bases, with 14 bases between them. In DNA form, the CDR3 reads TGTGCCAGCAGCCTCGGACAGTCAAATGGCTACACCTTC. Amino acid sequence: CASSLGQSNGYTF.

The chain's CDR3 is CASSVESVVVNTGELFF. Written as DNA, the CDR3 is TGTGCCAGCAGCGTAGAGTCGGTTGTAGTGAACACCGGGGAGCTGTTTTTT. The chain recombines TRBV9 with TRBJ2-2; D uncertain. Germline assignment: CDR1 SGDLS and CDR2 YYNGEE. The V and J ends lost 0 bases and 1 base respectively, with 13 bases between them. The CDR3 extends over 17 amino acids.

This rearrangement joins TRBV10-3 to TRBJ2-3; 7 bases agree with TRBD1. This CDR3 has 14 amino acids. After removal of 6 bases from V and 2 bases from J, the junction contained 5 bases not matched to a gene. Germline values: CDR1 ENHRY, CDR2 SYGVKD. The CDR3 sequence: CAIRSGTDTDTQYF. The CDR3 nucleotides read TGTGCCATCAGATCCGGGACAGACACAGATACGCAGTATTTT.